This T cell receptor beta chain was recovered during a study of resident and recirculating memory T cells in vitiligo. Study-level background: Epidermis came from shave biopsies of lesional and nonlesional sites, plus PBMCs. General study findings and limits: Clonality differed among vitiligo lesions, with no unique dominant clone.

Generated by immunoSEQ multiplex PCR, the TCRdb table keeps only in-frame clones and is missing some. The data hold 40,000 to 45,000 clones, with about 90% observed a single time. This CDR3 is 16 amino acids long. The germline gives CDR1 SGHRS, CDR2 YFSETQ. Patients had to be free of confetti depigmentation, indicating active vitiligo. About this clone itself: What it binds is not known.

This TCR was recovered from a male donor with vitiligo. Input material: blood. V and J are TRBV5-1 and TRBJ2-5; possibly TRBD2 for D (6 bases). The end of the DNA aligns better with TRBJ2-7, so the J call may be wrong. The CDR3 DNA follows: TGCGCCAGCAGCCCCCTGGGACTTCCGTCCTCCTACGAGCAGTACTTC. Translated, it gives CASSPLGLPSSYEQYF.